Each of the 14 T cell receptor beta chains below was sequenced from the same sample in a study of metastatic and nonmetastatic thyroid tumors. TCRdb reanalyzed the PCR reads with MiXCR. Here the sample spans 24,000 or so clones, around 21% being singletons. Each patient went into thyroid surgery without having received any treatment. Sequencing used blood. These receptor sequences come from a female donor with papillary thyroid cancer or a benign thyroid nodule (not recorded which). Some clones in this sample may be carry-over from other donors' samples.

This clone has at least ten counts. CDR3 sequence reads: CASRLQGNTEAFF. CDR3 sequence (DNA): TGTGCCAGCAGACTACAGGGGAACACTGAAGCTTTCTTT. V is TRBV5-6 and J is TRBJ1-1, with a tentative D call TRBD1 (6 bases). Germline V gives CDR1 SGHDT, CDR2 YYEEEE. This CDR3 is 13 amino acids long. Trimming took off 5 bases at V and 1 base at J, with 9 bases between the two ends.

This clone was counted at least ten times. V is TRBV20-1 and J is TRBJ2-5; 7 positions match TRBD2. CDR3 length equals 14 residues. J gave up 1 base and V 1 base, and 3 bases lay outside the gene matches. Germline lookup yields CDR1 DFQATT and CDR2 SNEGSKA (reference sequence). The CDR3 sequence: CSARGGGVQETQYF. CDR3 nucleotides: TGCAGTGCTAGAGGGGGGGGGGTCCAAGAGACCCAGTACTTC.

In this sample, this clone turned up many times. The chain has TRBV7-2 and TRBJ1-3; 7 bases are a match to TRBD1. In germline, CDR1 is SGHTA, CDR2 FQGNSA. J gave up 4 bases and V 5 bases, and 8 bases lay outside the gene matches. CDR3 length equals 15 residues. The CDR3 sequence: CASSPDRVQGNTIYF. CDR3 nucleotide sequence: TGTGCCAGCAGCCCCGACAGGGTTCAAGGAAACACCATATATTTT.

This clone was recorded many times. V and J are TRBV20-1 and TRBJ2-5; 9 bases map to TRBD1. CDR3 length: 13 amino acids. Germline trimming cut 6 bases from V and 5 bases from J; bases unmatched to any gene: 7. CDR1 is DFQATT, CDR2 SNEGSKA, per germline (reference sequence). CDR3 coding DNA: TGCAGTGCCGGGACAGGGATAGGGGAGACCCAGTACTTC. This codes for CSAGTGIGETQYF.

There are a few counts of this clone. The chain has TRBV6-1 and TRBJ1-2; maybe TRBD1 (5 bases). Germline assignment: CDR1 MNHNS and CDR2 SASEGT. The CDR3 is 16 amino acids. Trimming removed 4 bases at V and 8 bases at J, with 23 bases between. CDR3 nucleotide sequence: TGTGCCAGCAGTGGGGGACGCCGGGTGGCGGGTTGGGGCTACACCTTC. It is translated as CASSGGRRVAGWGYTF.

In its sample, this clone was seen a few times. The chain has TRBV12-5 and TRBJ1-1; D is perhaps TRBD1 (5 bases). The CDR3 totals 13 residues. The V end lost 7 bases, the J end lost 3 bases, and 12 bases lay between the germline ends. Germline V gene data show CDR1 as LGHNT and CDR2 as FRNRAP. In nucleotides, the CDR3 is TGTGCTAGTGCCGCACAGGTGTACACTGAAGCTTTCTTT. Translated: CASAAQVYTEAFF.

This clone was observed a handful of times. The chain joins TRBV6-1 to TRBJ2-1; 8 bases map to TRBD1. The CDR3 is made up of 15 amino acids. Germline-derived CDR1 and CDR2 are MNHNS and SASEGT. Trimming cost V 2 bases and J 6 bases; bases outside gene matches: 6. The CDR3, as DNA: TGTGCCAGCAGTGAAATGGGACAGGTGCTCAATGAGCAGTTCTTC. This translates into CASSEMGQVLNEQFF.

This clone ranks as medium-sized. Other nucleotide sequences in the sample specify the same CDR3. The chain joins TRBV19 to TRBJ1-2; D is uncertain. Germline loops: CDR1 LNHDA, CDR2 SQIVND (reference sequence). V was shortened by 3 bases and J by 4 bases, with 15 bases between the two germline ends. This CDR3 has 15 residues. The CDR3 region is CASSMTPRGGYGYTF. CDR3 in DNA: TGTGCCAGTAGTATGACGCCGAGAGGAGGCTATGGCTACACCTTC.

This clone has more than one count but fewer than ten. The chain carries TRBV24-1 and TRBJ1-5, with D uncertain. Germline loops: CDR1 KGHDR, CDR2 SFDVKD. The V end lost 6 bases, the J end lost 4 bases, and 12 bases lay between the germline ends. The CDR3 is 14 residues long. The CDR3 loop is CATSCWSDNQPQHF. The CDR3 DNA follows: TGTGCCACCAGTTGTTGGTCAGATAATCAGCCCCAGCATTTT.

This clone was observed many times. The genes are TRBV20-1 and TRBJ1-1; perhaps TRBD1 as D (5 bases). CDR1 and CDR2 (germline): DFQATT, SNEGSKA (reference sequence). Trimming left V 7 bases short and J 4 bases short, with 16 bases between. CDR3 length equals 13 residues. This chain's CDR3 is CSVLLAGGTEAFF. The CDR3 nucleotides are TGCAGTGTCCTCTTGGCTGGGGGCACTGAAGCTTTCTTT.

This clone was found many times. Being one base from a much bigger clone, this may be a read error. The DNA for the CDR3 is TGCGCCAGCAGCTCCGGATTCCAGCATTTT. It translates to CASSSGFQHF. The gene calls are TRBV5-1 and TRBJ1-5; D is ambiguous. This CDR3 has 10 amino acids. Looked up from germline, CDR1 is SGHRS and CDR2 is YFSETQ. The germline V and J ends were trimmed by 3 bases and 12 bases, with 7 bases remaining between them. Full variable domain (outside the CDR3, taken from reference TRBV5-1 and TRBJ1-5): KAGVTQTPRYLIKTRGQQVTLSCSPISGHRSVSWYQQTPGQGLQFLFEYFSETQRNKGNFPGRFSGRQFSNSRSEMNVSTLELGDSALYLCASSSGFQHFGDGTRLSIL.

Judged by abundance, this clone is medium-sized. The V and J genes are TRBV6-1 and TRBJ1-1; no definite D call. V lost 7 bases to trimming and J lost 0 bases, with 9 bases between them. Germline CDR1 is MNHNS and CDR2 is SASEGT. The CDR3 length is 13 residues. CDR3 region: CASNLQLNTEAFF. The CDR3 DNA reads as TGTGCCAGCAACCTACAGCTGAACACTGAAGCTTTCTTT.

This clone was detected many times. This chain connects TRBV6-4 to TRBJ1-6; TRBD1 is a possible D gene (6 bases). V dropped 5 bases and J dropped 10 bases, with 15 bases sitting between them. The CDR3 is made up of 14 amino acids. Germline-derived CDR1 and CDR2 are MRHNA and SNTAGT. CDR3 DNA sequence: TGTGCCAGCAGTTCTACAGGGACGGGGTCACCCCTCCACTTT. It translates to CASSSTGTGSPLHF.

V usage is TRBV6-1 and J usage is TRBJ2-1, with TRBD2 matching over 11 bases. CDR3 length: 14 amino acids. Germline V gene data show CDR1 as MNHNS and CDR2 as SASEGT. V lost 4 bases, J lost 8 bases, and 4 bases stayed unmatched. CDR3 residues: CASSGLAGGDEQFF. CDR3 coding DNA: TGTGCCAGCAGTGGGCTAGCGGGAGGCGATGAGCAGTTCTTC.